These T cell receptor beta chains were read from a single sample in a study of T cells in Graves' hyperthyroidism and ophthalmopathy. Using its own MiXCR run on the multiplex PCR reads, TCRdb lists one record per CDR3 protein. The table shows about 710,000 distinct CDR3 sequences, with over 15% occurring only once. The sequenced sample was blood. The receptors were sampled from a man aged 18 to 29 with Graves' hyperthyroidism. Both conserved end residues are part of each CDR3. The D gene is left open where the match is weak. Size is omitted from some rows. Given values are once, few, many or a class for expanded clones.

clone_size: many
v_call: TRBV20-1
j_call: TRBJ2-1
d_call: TRBD2
cdr3_aa: CSASGASGGYNEQFF
cdr3_nt: TGCAGTGCTAGCGGGGCTAGCGGGGGCTACAATGAGCAGTTCTTC

clone_size: .
v_call: TRBV29-1
j_call: TRBJ2-1
d_call: .
cdr3_aa: CSVEDRDPSSYNEQFF
cdr3_nt: TGCAGCGTTGAAGATCGCGACCCTAGCTCCTACAATGAGCAGTTCTTC

clone_size: .
v_call: TRBV11-2
j_call: TRBJ2-1
d_call: .
cdr3_aa: CASSNKARGPLNEQFF
cdr3_nt: TGTGCCAGCAGTAACAAGGCGCGGGGGCCCCTCAATGAGCAGTTCTTC

clone_size: few
v_call: TRBV20-1
j_call: TRBJ2-5
d_call: TRBD2
cdr3_aa: CSAREGLARETQYF
cdr3_nt: TGCAGTGCTAGAGAGGGACTAGCTAGAGAGACCCAGTACTTC

clone_size: .
v_call: TRBV27
j_call: TRBJ1-5
d_call: .
cdr3_aa: CASSLGGARTQPQHF
cdr3_nt: TGTGCCAGCAGTTTAGGGGGCGCGAGAACTCAGCCCCAGCATTTT

clone_size: many
v_call: TRBV12-3/TRBV12-4
j_call: TRBJ1-1
d_call: .
cdr3_aa: CASSFGIMNTEAFF
cdr3_nt: TGTGCCAGCAGTTTCGGCATAATGAACACTGAAGCTTTCTTT

clone_size: many
v_call: TRBV20-1
j_call: TRBJ1-1
d_call: .
cdr3_aa: CSASGNTEAFF
cdr3_nt: TGCAGTGCTTCGGGGAACACTGAAGCTTTCTTT

clone_size: few
v_call: TRBV27
j_call: TRBJ2-1
d_call: TRBD2
cdr3_aa: CASSRGLAGPYPQFF
cdr3_nt: TGTGCCAGCAGTCGGGGACTAGCGGGCCCATATCCGCAGTTCTTC

clone_size: many
v_call: TRBV12-3/TRBV12-4
j_call: TRBJ2-6
d_call: .
cdr3_aa: CASIQWSSGANVLTF
cdr3_nt: TGTGCCAGCATCCAGTGGAGCTCTGGGGCCAACGTCCTGACTTTC

clone_size: few
v_call: TRBV30
j_call: TRBJ2-5
d_call: TRBD2
cdr3_aa: CAWSVRSLAVVETQYF
cdr3_nt: TGTGCCTGGAGTGTAAGGAGCCTAGCGGTGGTCGAGACCCAGTACTTC

clone_size: .
v_call: TRBV29-1
j_call: TRBJ2-3
d_call: .
cdr3_aa: CSAVSLLTGTRRLAGTDTQYF
cdr3_nt: TGCAGCGCTGTCTCCCTATTGACAGGGACGAGGAGGCTAGCGGGCACAGATACGCAGTATTTT

clone_size: few
v_call: TRBV14
j_call: TRBJ2-3
d_call: .
cdr3_aa: CASSPSRANTQYF
cdr3_nt: TGTGCCAGCAGCCCCTCTCGGGCGAATACGCAGTATTTT

clone_size: few
v_call: TRBV6-1
j_call: TRBJ2-7
d_call: .
cdr3_aa: CASRRHRGSYEQYF
cdr3_nt: TGTGCCAGCAGGCGACACAGAGGTAGCTACGAGCAGTACTTC

clone_size: .
v_call: TRBV9
j_call: TRBJ2-5
d_call: TRBD1
cdr3_aa: CASSVVGTGQETQYF
cdr3_nt: TGTGCCAGCAGCGTAGTTGGGACAGGACAAGAGACCCAGTACTTC

clone_size: .
v_call: TRBV6-1
j_call: TRBJ2-1
d_call: .
cdr3_aa: CASSTSRADEQFF
cdr3_nt: TGTGCCAGCAGCACATCCAGGGCGGATGAGCAGTTCTTC

clone_size: many
v_call: TRBV5-1
j_call: TRBJ1-1
d_call: .
cdr3_aa: CASSLADRGEAFF
cdr3_nt: TGCGCCAGCAGCTTGGCCGATAGAGGTGAAGCTTTCTTT

clone_size: .
v_call: TRBV5-4
j_call: TRBJ2-7
d_call: TRBD1
cdr3_aa: CASSLRDRGREQYF
cdr3_nt: TGTGCCAGCAGCCTCCGGGACAGAGGACGCGAGCAGTACTTC

clone_size: few
v_call: TRBV28
j_call: TRBJ2-1
d_call: .
cdr3_aa: CASRPSGGGREQFF
cdr3_nt: TGTGCCAGCCGACCTTCCGGCGGTGGCAGAGAGCAGTTCTTC

clone_size: .
v_call: TRBV20-1
j_call: TRBJ2-3
d_call: .
cdr3_aa: CSARGTPPADTQYF
cdr3_nt: TGCAGTGCTAGGGGGACTCCACCGGCAGATACGCAGTATTTT

clone_size: many
v_call: TRBV28
j_call: TRBJ2-3
d_call: .
cdr3_aa: CASSGAARTTDTQYF
cdr3_nt: TGTGCCAGCAGTGGGGCGGCCAGGACGACAGATACGCAGTATTTT

clone_size: many
v_call: TRBV28
j_call: TRBJ2-7
d_call: TRBD2
cdr3_aa: CASSSSSGRHYEQYF
cdr3_nt: TGTGCCAGCAGTTCCTCTAGCGGGAGACATTACGAGCAGTACTTC

clone_size: many
v_call: TRBV27
j_call: TRBJ2-7
d_call: TRBD2
cdr3_aa: CASSLSGTLSYEQYF
cdr3_nt: TGTGCCAGCAGCCTTAGCGGGACTCTCTCCTACGAGCAGTACTTC

clone_size: .
v_call: TRBV28
j_call: TRBJ1-5
d_call: .
cdr3_aa: CASSLPDRVYSNQPQHF
cdr3_nt: TGTGCCAGCAGCCTCCCCGACAGAGTTTATAGCAATCAGCCCCAGCATTTT